These 32 T cell receptor beta chains were sequenced from one sample in a study of CD8 T cells in ankylosing spondylitis. TCRdb fed the 5' RACE reads into MiXCR, producing one record per CDR3 protein. The sample holds around 150,000 distinct CDR3 sequences; more than 5.5% are singletons and the top ten take around 11%. The sample comprised blood, either unsorted or a sorted T cell fraction (not recorded which). Receptor source: a female donor with ankylosing spondylitis or in good health (not recorded which).

This clonotype was observed many times. This rearrangement joins TRBV4-3 to TRBJ1-2; D unresolved. The germline V and J ends were trimmed by 0 bases and 4 bases, with 9 bases remaining between them. Germline V gene sequence: CDR1 LGHNA, CDR2 YSLEER. The CDR3 is 14 residues long. This CDR3 is CASSQEPGFYGYTF. The CDR3 nucleotides are TGCGCCAGCAGCCAAGAACCCGGGTTCTATGGCTACACCTTC.

This clonotype occurred many times. The rearrangement uses TRBV27 and TRBJ2-7; the D gene is possibly TRBD2 (5 bases). There are 14 residues in the CDR3. Germline lookup yields CDR1 MNHEY and CDR2 SMNVEV (reference sequence). V lost 6 bases, J lost 5 bases, and 17 bases lay in between. CDR3 loop: CASSLVGGGDEQYF. The CDR3 DNA follows: TGTGCCAGCAGCCTCGTGGGCGGAGGAGACGAGCAGTACTTC.

This clonotype was counted at least ten times. This chain connects TRBV4-1 to TRBJ2-5, with 14 positions matching TRBD2. The CDR3 runs to 17 residues. CDR1 and CDR2 (germline): MGHRA, YSYEKL. After removal of 0 bases from V and 5 bases from J, the junction contained 5 bases not matched to a gene. The CDR3 region has the DNA TGCGCCAGCAGCCAAGATAGGGGACTAGCGGGGGTGGAGACCCAGTACTTC. This encodes CASSQDRGLAGVETQYF.

In this sample, this clonotype turned up many times. The chain is built from TRBV28 and TRBJ1-5; no clear D gene. The length of the CDR3 is 13 residues. Germline V CDR1 and CDR2: MDHEN, SYDVKM. V gave up 6 bases and J gave up 4 bases, with 10 bases separating them. The CDR3 bases are TGTGCCAGCAGACCACAAAGGAATCAGCCCCAGCATTTT. Protein product: CASRPQRNQPQHF.

To note about this clonotype: This may arise from a read error, as a much more abundant clone is one base away. The chain has TRBV6-5 and TRBJ2-7; TRBD2 might be the D (5 bases). Trimming took 5 bases from V and 0 from J, leaving 8 bases between them. The CDR3 is made up of 13 amino acids. CDR1 is MNHEY, CDR2 SVGAGI, per germline. The CDR3 DNA reads as TGTGCCAGCAGTCACGGGGACTCCTACGAGCAGTACTTC. Encoded protein: CASSHGDSYEQYF.

This clonotype was counted many times. The genes are TRBV4-2 and TRBJ1-5; 9 nucleotides match TRBD1. Germline V gene sequence: CDR1 LGHNA, CDR2 YNFKEQ. The junction had 5 bases not matched to a gene; V was cut back by 0 bases and J by 5 bases. This CDR3 spans 16 amino acids. The CDR3 region is CASSQETGGDHQPQHF. The CDR3 DNA reads as TGTGCCAGCAGCCAAGAGACAGGGGGGGATCATCAGCCCCAGCATTTT.

This clonotype was picked up a small number of times. The V call is TRBV5-6, the J call TRBJ1-1; TRBD1 agrees at 8 bases. This CDR3 region has 15 residues. Unmatched junction bases numbered 8, after V lost 4 bases and J lost 3 bases. Germline V lookup: CDR1 SGHDT, CDR2 YYEEEE. The CDR3 region has the DNA TGTGCCAGCAGCGGGATCCAGGGGGCGGACACTGAAGCTTTCTTT. This translates into CASSGIQGADTEAFF.

The genes are TRBV5-1 and TRBJ1-4; D possibly corresponds to TRBD1 (5 bases). Deletions cut 7 bases from V and 14 bases from J, with 30 bases between. Germline loops: CDR1 SGHRS, CDR2 YFSETQ. CDR3 length: 16 residues. CDR3 nucleotides: TGCGCCAGCCGGTCAGGGTACCTAATGAAAACTCCTCGGCTGTTTTTT. Translated, it gives CASRSGYLMKTPRLFF.

This clonotype was detected ten times or more. This chain connects TRBV10-3 to TRBJ2-5; no reliable D call. The CDR3 has 13 residues. Trimming took 0 bases from V and 5 from J, leaving 7 bases between them. The germline gives CDR1 ENHRY, CDR2 SYGVKD. The CDR3, as DNA: TGTGCCATCAGTGAGTCGATTGGGGAGACCCAGTACTTC. It yields the protein CAISESIGETQYF.

This clonotype was detected many times. The chain has TRBV11-2 and TRBJ2-5; possibly TRBD1 or TRBD2 for D (5 bases each). The germline gives CDR1 SGHAT, CDR2 FQNNGV. The CDR3 length is 17 residues. V was shortened by 5 bases and J by 1 base, with 20 bases between the two germline ends. In DNA form, the CDR3 reads TGTGCCAGCAGCCTCCGGCCCAGGGAGTTGGTCCAAGAGACCCAGTACTTC. Translation: CASSLRPRELVQETQYF.

This clonotype was found many times. The chain employs TRBV6-2 or TRBV6-3 and TRBJ2-3; D remains ambiguous. The germline V gene has CDR1 MNHEY and CDR2 SVGEGT. V was clipped by 7 bases and J by 1 base, with 9 bases between them. The CDR3 is made up of 13 amino acids. This CDR3 is CASTTWGTDTQYF. The CDR3 DNA sequence: TGTGCCAGCACAACCTGGGGCACAGATACGCAGTATTTT.

This clonotype was seen repeatedly, ten times or more. The chain has TRBV6-1 and TRBJ1-5, with D unclear. The CDR3 is made up of 14 amino acids. Trimming cost V 5 bases and J 6 bases, with 14 bases left between them. Germline V gene sequence: CDR1 MNHNS, CDR2 SASEGT. The CDR3 is CASSPLGVGQPQHF. As DNA, the CDR3 is TGTGCCAGCAGTCCCTTAGGAGTGGGTCAGCCCCAGCATTTT.

This clonotype was counted ten times or more. The rearrangement uses TRBV4-1 and TRBJ2-1; 7 nucleotides align to TRBD2. J was trimmed by 4 bases and V by 4 bases; bases with no gene match: 10. The CDR3 runs to 16 residues. Germline V gene data show CDR1 as MGHRA and CDR2 as YSYEKL. Here the CDR3 reads CASSRPGGIYYNEQFF. The CDR3 DNA reads as TGCGCCAGCAGCCGTCCCGGGGGGATTTATTACAATGAGCAGTTCTTC.

Ten or more counts support this clonotype. The chain carries TRBV7-2 and TRBJ2-3, with D unclear. The CDR3 has 12 residues. Trimming left V 4 bases short and J 11 bases short, with 13 bases between. In germline, CDR1 is SGHTA, CDR2 FQGNSA. The CDR3 is CASSSNRMEQYF. The DNA of the CDR3 is TGTGCCAGCAGCTCAAATCGCATGGAGCAGTATTTT.

This clonotype was seen more than once but under ten times. The chain links TRBV20-1 to TRBJ1-1; D is possibly TRBD1 (6 bases). Between the trimmed V and J ends, which lost 4 bases and 5 bases, there was a span of 8 bases. Per germline, CDR1 DFQATT and CDR2 SNEGSKA (reference sequence). This CDR3 is built from 11 residues. CDR3 residues: CSATGDTEAFF. The CDR3, as DNA: TGCAGTGCTACAGGGGATACTGAAGCTTTCTTT.

This clonotype was detected ten times or more. The chain combines TRBV9 with TRBJ1-4; D might be TRBD1 (6 bases). The CDR3 covers 15 residues. Between the trimmed V and J ends, which lost 2 bases and 0 bases, there was a span of 8 bases. CDR1 and CDR2 from the germline V gene are SGDLS and YYNGEE. CDR3 loop: CASSVGQSTNEKLFF. The CDR3 coding sequence is TGTGCCAGCAGCGTCGGACAGTCAACTAATGAAAAACTGTTTTTT.

Worth noting for this clonotype: Since a much larger clone is just one base distant, this may be a read error. No conserved phenylalanine or tryptophan is present at the end of the CDR3, so a read error is the likely explanation. The chain is built from TRBV5-1 and TRBJ2-1, with D tentatively TRBD1 or TRBD2 (5 bases each). V was trimmed by 2 bases and J by 9 bases, leaving 15 bases between them. Germline CDR1 is SGHRS and CDR2 is YFSETQ. CDR3 length equals 14 residues. The CDR3 bases are TGCGCCAGCAGCTTTCCCGGGACCGCGGGTGAGCAGTTCTCC. As protein: CASSFPGTAGEQFS.

At least ten counts were recorded for this clonotype. The rearrangement uses TRBV18 and TRBJ1-4; D gene uncertain. V lost 2 bases and J 4 bases, leaving 2 bases between the germline ends. The germline CDR1 and CDR2 sequences are KGHSH and LQKENI. The CDR3 has 12 amino acids. The CDR3, as DNA: TGTGCCAGCTCACCAGATAATGAAAAACTGTTTTTT. This translates into CASSPDNEKLFF.

Details on this clonotype: One base away lies a much larger clone, so this may be a sequencing read error. The chain has TRBV12-5 and TRBJ2-7, with D maybe TRBD2 (5 bases). The CDR3 sequence is 13 residues long. Per germline, CDR1 LGHNT and CDR2 FRNRAP. CDR3 sequence: CASGYRGSYEQHF. The CDR3, as DNA: TGTGCTAGTGGGTACCGGGGATCCTACGAGCAGCACTTC.

This clonotype was seen ten or more times. The V and J genes are TRBV6-1 and TRBJ2-7; perhaps TRBD1 as D (5 bases). The CDR3 length is 14 residues. Germline values: CDR1 MNHNS, CDR2 SASEGT. Trimming shortened V by 10 bases and J by 2 bases, and 18 bases separated the two germline ends. CDR3 in amino acids: CATKDSLATYEQYF. The CDR3 region has the DNA TGTGCCACAAAAGACAGTTTGGCAACCTACGAGCAGTACTTC.

In the case of this clonotype: A read error may explain this, as a much larger clone is one base away. The conserved final phenylalanine or tryptophan is absent from the CDR3, which likely points to a read error. The J gene is TRBJ2-1, the V gene TRBV7-9, with 7 bases that match TRBD1. The V segment lost 4 bases and the J segment 4 bases; nucleotides outside the gene matches: 7. The CDR3 is made up of 15 amino acids. Germline V gene data show CDR1 as SEHNR and CDR2 as FQNEAQ (reference sequence). CDR3 in DNA: TGTGCCAGCAGCTCCAGGGACAGAAGATACAATGAGCAGTTCCTC. This translates into CASSSRDRRYNEQFL.

This clonotype was detected ten times or more. The genes are TRBV3-1 and TRBJ1-2; D is undetermined. The CDR3 spans 12 residues. The V gene lost 4 bases and the J gene lost 5 bases, with 8 bases spanning the gap. Germline V gives CDR1 LGHDT, CDR2 YNNKEL (reference sequence). DNA for the CDR3: TGTGCCAGCAGCCGGAGAGATTATGGCTACACCTTC. It specifies CASSRRDYGYTF. The variable domain in full, completed from reference TRBV3-1 and TRBJ1-2, reads DTAVSQTPKYLVTQMGNDKSIKCEQNLGHDTMYWYKQDSKKFLKIMFSYNNKELIINETVPNRFSPKSPDKAHLNLHINSLELGDSAVYFCASSRRDYGYTFGSGTRLTVV.

This clonotype has at least ten counts. The rearrangement links TRBV7-2 to TRBJ2-3; D unclear. Trimming shortened V by 1 base and J by 2 bases, and 10 bases separated the two germline ends. The CDR3 extends over 15 amino acids. CDR1 and CDR2 (germline): SGHTA, FQGNSA. CDR3: CASSLDSSSTDTQYF. The CDR3, as DNA: TGTGCCAGCAGCTTAGACTCCTCATCCACAGATACGCAGTATTTT.

Many counts were recorded for this clonotype. The rearrangement joins TRBV4-3 to TRBJ2-7; perhaps TRBD1 as D (8 bases). Trimming took 4 bases from V and 3 from J, leaving 16 bases between them. The CDR3 runs to 15 residues. Germline V CDR1 and CDR2: LGHNA, YSLEER. The CDR3 region has the DNA TGCGCCAGCAGCCCGTCTACAGGGGGGGTCTACGAGCAGTACTTC. Translated, it gives CASSPSTGGVYEQYF.

This clonotype was seen ten or more times. The chain is built from TRBV20-1 and TRBJ1-6, with 7 bases fitting TRBD1. Germline lookup yields CDR1 DFQATT and CDR2 SNEGSKA (reference sequence). The CDR3 consists of 14 residues. Losses at the gene ends were 4 bases for V and 3 bases for J; bases not matched to a gene: 3. Written as DNA, the CDR3 is TGCAGTGCTAAAACAGGGGTCTATAATTCACCCCTCCACTTT. It is translated as CSAKTGVYNSPLHF.

CDR3 nucleotides: TGCGCCAGCAGGTTCGACAGGGGCCCGGGGTATGGCTACACCTTC. Its translation: CASRFDRGPGYGYTF. This sequence joins TRBV5-1 and TRBJ1-2; 8 bases line up with TRBD1. CDR1 is SGHRS and CDR2 is YFSETQ in the germline V gene. The junction had 11 bases not matched to a gene; V was cut back by 5 bases and J by 5 bases. The CDR3 consists of 15 residues.

This clonotype was picked up many times. CDR3: CASSPTGSGNTIYF. In DNA form, the CDR3 reads TGTGCCAGCAGCCCGACAGGTTCTGGAAACACCATATATTTT. This chain links TRBV12-3 or TRBV12-4 with TRBJ1-3; a weak D match, TRBD1 (6 bases). Between the trimmed V and J ends, which lost 6 bases and 1 base, there was a span of 10 bases. There are 14 residues in the CDR3.

At least ten counts were recorded for this clonotype. The chain recombines TRBV2 with TRBJ2-7; no firm D call. V gave up 2 bases and J gave up 2 bases, with 7 bases separating them. The CDR3 runs to 13 residues. The germline gives CDR1 SNHLY, CDR2 FYNNEI. In nucleotides, the CDR3 is TGTGCCAGCAGTGAAAGAGTTCCCTACGAGCAGTACTTC. It encodes CASSERVPYEQYF.

At least ten counts were recorded for this clonotype. The chain has TRBV7-2 and TRBJ1-4; D is undetermined. The CDR3 totals 15 residues. Looked up from germline, CDR1 is SGHTA and CDR2 is FQGNSA. Trimming removed 2 bases at V and 8 bases at J, with 15 bases between. CDR3 nucleotide sequence: TGTGCCAGCAGCTTATTCGGGAAATTCGGCGAAAAACTGTTTTTT. Its translation: CASSLFGKFGEKLFF.

This clonotype was seen repeatedly, ten times or more. Written as DNA, the CDR3 is TGTGCCAGCAGCACCCCAGGACAGGGTACGCAGTATTTT. Translated: CASSTPGQGTQYF. The gene calls are TRBV7-3 and TRBJ2-3, with 8 bases identical to TRBD1. Germline V gene sequence: CDR1 SGHTA, CDR2 FQGTGA. CDR3 size: 13 residues. The V segment lost 5 bases and the J segment 8 bases; nucleotides outside the gene matches: 6.

This clonotype was observed at least ten times. This chain uses TRBV7-2 with TRBJ1-1; D not resolved. Germline-derived CDR1 and CDR2 are SGHTA and FQGNSA. The CDR3 loop spans 14 amino acids. The V and J ends lost 2 bases and 1 base respectively, with 8 bases between them. The CDR3 DNA reads as TGTGCCAGCAGCTTATTGTCCCAGAACACTGAAGCTTTCTTT. It specifies CASSLLSQNTEAFF.

With respect to this clonotype: This may stem from a read error, because a much larger clone lies one nucleotide away. The rearrangement uses TRBV5-1 and TRBJ2-7, with 8 bases identical to TRBD2. The germline V gene has CDR1 SGHRS and CDR2 YFSETQ. There are 15 residues in the CDR3. For the CDR3, the DNA is TGCGCCAGCCATCCCAACAGAGCGGGGGCCTACGAGCTGTACTTC. Its protein is CASHPNRAGAYELYF.